These 9 T cell receptor beta chains share one sample of origin, sequenced in a study of T-cell reconstitution after alpha-beta-depleted transplantation in children. Construction of the TCRbeta library involved unique molecular identifiers. TCRdb redid the calling of the PCR reads with MiXCR, one entry per CDR3 protein. The sample carries about 640,000 distinct CDR3 sequences, 16% recorded once. The specimen comprised PBMCs from the stem cell graft donor, sampled from the stem cell graft. These receptors all come from a human donor who donated a stem cell graft to a child with acute myeloid leukemia.

V usage is TRBV7-2 and J usage is TRBJ2-7; possible D gene TRBD2, 6 bases. Germline assignment: CDR1 SGHTA and CDR2 FQGNSA. CDR3 length: 17 amino acids. Trimming removed 4 bases from V and 0 bases from J, with 19 bases in between. The chain's CDR3 is CASSSLPGLRSSYEQYF. The CDR3 nucleotides are TGTGCCAGCAGCTCACTACCGGGACTGAGGAGCTCCTACGAGCAGTACTTC.

This clonotype showed up just once. This may be a read error, as it is one base from a much larger clone. The J gene is TRBJ2-7, the V gene TRBV20-1; possibly TRBD1 for D (6 bases). V was clipped by 1 base and J by 7 bases, with 14 bases between them. There are 13 residues in the CDR3. The germline CDR1 and CDR2 sequences are DFQATT and SNEGSKA (reference sequence). CDR3 bases: TGCAGTGCTAGAGTGCAGGGGTCAAAGGAGCAGTACTTC. As protein: CSARVQGSKEQYF.

The table lists this clonotype with a few counts. The chain has TRBV12-3 or TRBV12-4 and TRBJ2-1, with no clear D. The CDR3 sequence is 15 residues long. V lost 7 bases, J lost 5 bases, and 18 bases lay in between. CDR3 nucleotides: TGTGCCAGCACCCTACCCGGACGGGTAGACAATGAGCAGTTCTTC. Amino acids: CASTLPGRVDNEQFF.

The rearrangement joins TRBV20-1 to TRBJ2-1; 7 nucleotides line up with TRBD1. CDR1 is DFQATT, CDR2 SNEGSKA, per germline (reference sequence). V shed 0 bases and J 7 bases; nucleotides not matched to a gene: 9. This CDR3 has 15 residues. CDR3 sequence (DNA): TGCAGTGCTAGAGAAGAGGGGGCCCTAAGGAATGAGCAGTTCTTC. This codes for CSAREEGALRNEQFF.

The rearrangement joins TRBV6-1 to TRBJ1-3; 7 positions match TRBD1. Looked up from germline, CDR1 is MNHNS and CDR2 is SASEGT. The CDR3 is made up of 18 amino acids. Trimming cost V 7 bases and J 0 bases; bases outside gene matches: 15. The CDR3: CASKDDRASPSSGNTIYF. In nucleotides, the CDR3 is TGTGCCAGCAAAGACGACAGGGCTTCTCCTTCCTCTGGAAACACCATATATTTT.

The sample holds a few counts of this clonotype. The J gene is TRBJ1-1, the V gene TRBV12-3 or TRBV12-4, with no clear D. The V end was cut by 4 bases, the J end by 6 bases, with 6 bases between. The CDR3 is made up of 11 amino acids. CDR3 sequence: CASSSLPEAFF. The CDR3 DNA reads TGTGCCAGCAGTTCCCTCCCTGAAGCTTTCTTT.

This clonotype has a handful of counts. The gene calls are TRBV10-2 and TRBJ2-7; possibly TRBD1 or TRBD2 for D (5 bases each). The CDR3 consists of 14 residues. The V end was cut by 6 bases, the J end by 3 bases, with 15 bases between. CDR1 is WSHSY, CDR2 SAAADI, per germline. This CDR3 is CASRPGAGVYEQYF. In DNA form, the CDR3 reads TGCGCCAGCAGGCCCGGGGCAGGCGTCTACGAGCAGTACTTC.

This clonotype was detected only a few times. This rearrangement joins TRBV30 to TRBJ2-7; TRBD1 agrees at 12 bases. CDR1 GTSNPN and CDR2 SVGIG come from the germline V gene (reference sequence). This CDR3 has 14 residues. V shed 5 bases and J 0 bases; nucleotides not matched to a gene: 2. CDR3 nucleotides: TGTGCCTGGGGGACAGGGGGCAACTCCTACGAGCAGTACTTC. Translating it yields CAWGTGGNSYEQYF.

This clonotype has ten or more counts. The chain is built from TRBV20-1 and TRBJ2-7; D is undetermined. The CDR3 extends over 12 amino acids. Germline V gene lookup returns CDR1 DFQATT and CDR2 SNEGSKA (reference sequence). The V gene lost 3 bases and the J gene lost 3 bases, with 9 bases spanning the gap. CDR3 in amino acids: CSARSSGYEQYF. DNA for the CDR3: TGCAGTGCTAGGTCGTCAGGCTACGAGCAGTACTTC.